There are many counts of the clone carrying this TCR beta chain. What it recognizes is unknown. Listed TCR primers and previously described methods were used for bulk TCR libraries. Each CDR3 protein is one row after TCRdb ran MiXCR on the PCR reads. The data contain 550,000 to 750,000 distinct CDR3 sequences, roughly 21% of them singletons. This sample is part of a study of molecular identifiers for immune sequencing clone quantification. CDR1 is SEHNR and CDR2 is FQNEAQ in the germline V gene (reference sequence). This CDR3 is built from 15 residues. After removal of 5 bases from V and 8 bases from J, the junction contained 9 bases not matched to a gene. Overall study findings and caveats: Researchers reportedly could pick up spiked Jurkat TCR RNA from one cell mixed into one million naive cells. Clones above 20 RNA copies held over 99% of effector molecules, under 1% in naive cells.

This receptor was identified in a human donor in good health. Some libraries in this study had Jurkat cell RNA spiked in. The specimen sequenced was naive CD8+ T cells from blood, with Jurkat cell RNA spiked in. The subset denotes: FACS-sorted CD8+CD4-CCR7+CD45RA+ naive T cells. V is TRBV7-9 and J is TRBJ1-6; 7 nucleotides align to TRBD1. CDR3 loop: CASSPATGPYSPLHF. CDR3 in DNA: TGTGCCAGCAGCCCGGCGACAGGGCCCTATTCACCCCTCCACTTT.